Given below is one TCR beta chain in context. J was trimmed by 7 bases and V by 5 bases; bases with no gene match: 5. There are 14 residues in the CDR3. Germline CDR1 reads PRHDT; CDR2 reads FYEKMQ (reference sequence). The entry originates in a study of blood T cell repertoires in COVID-19. Generated by immunoSEQ multiplex PCR, the TCRdb table keeps only in-frame clones and is missing some. The table includes around 100,000 clones, roughly 84% detected once. Material for sequencing was peripheral blood. This TCR was recovered from a human donor in a cohort sampled during active COVID-19. The rearrangement links TRBV13 to TRBJ1-6; 7 nucleotides agree with TRBD1. The CDR3 DNA reads as TGTGCCAGCAGCACGAGGGACAGCAATTCACCCCTCCACTTT. Translating gives CASSTRDSNSPLHF.